These 27 T cell receptor beta chains were all obtained from the same sample, sequenced in a study of a mutant IDH1 vaccine in newly diagnosed glioma (dated by TCRdb to the early 2020s). For these receptors, no antigen is known. According to the study, the label for this sample's time point signals: week 35, safety follow-up. A 20-mer mutant IDH1 peptide at 300 micrograms in Montanide made up each vaccine dose, which was injected subcutaneously together with topical imiquimod. Library creation used the immunoSEQ multiplex PCR assay. Held by TCRdb, this immuneACCESS table contains in-frame sequences only and omits some clones. Under half of the omission traces to an unresolved V gene where checked; the cause of the rest is unknown. The sample yields 50,000 to 65,000 clones; roughly nine tenths were counted once. The ten largest clones take up over 1.5% of the sample. Sample: PBMCs, taken from a glioma patient whose treatment included an IDH1 peptide vaccine. The receptors stem from a middle-aged man with glioma.

The V call is TRBV28, the J call TRBJ2-2, with 8 nucleotides matching TRBD2. J gave up 5 bases and V 6 bases, and 8 bases lay outside the gene matches. The CDR3 spans 15 residues. In germline, CDR1 is MDHEN, CDR2 SYDVKM. The CDR3 nucleotides read TGTGCCAGCAGGATCGCGGGAGGCGGGACCGGGGAGCTGTTTTTT. This translates into CASRIAGGGTGELFF.

The rearrangement links TRBV18 to TRBJ1-5; 8 nucleotides match TRBD1. Per germline, CDR1 KGHSH and CDR2 LQKENI. CDR3 length equals 15 residues. V lost 4 bases, J lost 7 bases, and 9 bases stayed unmatched. Here the CDR3 DNA reads TGTGCCAGCTCACTCGGACAGGGAGGTCAGCAGCCCCAGCATTTT. It specifies CASSLGQGGQQPQHF.

The J gene is TRBJ2-7, the V gene TRBV9; weak D call: TRBD2 (6 bases). Trimming removed 0 bases from V and 0 bases from J, with 13 bases in between. The CDR3 loop spans 16 amino acids. From germline, CDR1 is SGDLS and CDR2 YYNGEE. The CDR3 spells CASSVGGFGSSYEQYF. The CDR3 DNA sequence: TGTGCCAGCAGCGTAGGGGGGTTCGGGAGCTCCTACGAGCAGTACTTC.

The rearrangement links TRBV4-1 to TRBJ2-7, with D possibly being TRBD1 (5 bases). The CDR3 runs 16 residues. Germline V CDR1 and CDR2: MGHRA, YSYEKL. The germline V and J ends were trimmed by 4 bases and 0 bases, with 16 bases remaining between them. CDR3 nucleotide sequence: TGCGCCAGCAGCCCCCATACAGGTGGCATCTCCTACGAGCAGTACTTC. Protein: CASSPHTGGISYEQYF.

This chain connects TRBV5-6 to TRBJ1-1; 7 bases align to TRBD1. This CDR3 has 12 amino acids. The V gene end was trimmed by 2 bases and the J gene end by 5 bases; junction bases not matched to a gene: 0. CDR1 and CDR2 (germline): SGHDT, YYEEEE. CDR3 sequence (DNA): TGTGCCAGCAGCTTACAGGGGACTGAAGCTTTCTTT. Translated: CASSLQGTEAFF.

The rearrangement uses TRBV7-2 and TRBJ2-3, with 7 nucleotides matching TRBD2. V was pared by 5 bases and J by 7 bases, with 12 bases of the junction left unmatched. Germline assignment: CDR1 SGHTA and CDR2 FQGNSA. The CDR3 contains 15 residues. CDR3 sequence: CASSAHAGEVYTQYF. The CDR3 DNA reads as TGTGCCAGCAGCGCCCATGCGGGGGAGGTATATACGCAGTATTTT. Full variable domain (rest looked up from reference TRBV7-2 and TRBJ2-3): GAGVSQSPSNKVTEKGKDVELRCDPISGHTALYWYRQSLGQGLEFLIYFQGNSAPDKSGLPSDRFSAERTGGSVSTLTIQRTQQEDSAVYLCASSAHAGEVYTQYFGPGTRLTVL.

V usage is TRBV5-1 and J usage is TRBJ1-1, with a weak D call TRBD1 (6 bases). This CDR3 spans 15 amino acids. CDR1 is SGHRS, CDR2 YFSETQ, per germline. Trimming took 0 bases from V and 5 from J, leaving 14 bases between them. As DNA, the CDR3 is TGCGCCAGCAGCTTGGTTCCAGGGGCGGGAACTGAAGCTTTCTTT. Amino acid sequence: CASSLVPGAGTEAFF.

The chain joins TRBV19 to TRBJ1-4; D is possibly TRBD1 (6 bases). The CDR3 totals 14 residues. V dropped 6 bases and J dropped 5 bases, with 13 bases sitting between them. Germline V gives CDR1 LNHDA, CDR2 SQIVND (reference sequence). DNA of the CDR3: TGTGCCAGTAGGGGAGGGGGAGCAAATGAAAAACTGTTTTTT. Its translation: CASRGGGANEKLFF.

The V and J genes are TRBV18 and TRBJ1-5; D ambiguous. Germline V gene sequence: CDR1 KGHSH, CDR2 LQKENI. The CDR3 has 15 residues. V was clipped by 3 bases and J by 2 bases, with 11 bases between them. The CDR3 nucleotides are TGTGCCAGCTCACCGGCAGCACTGGGCAATCAGCCCCAGCATTTT. Translation gives CASSPAALGNQPQHF.

The rearrangement links TRBV27 to TRBJ1-1; no definite D call. CDR3 length: 13 residues. Deletions cut 3 bases from V and 7 bases from J, with 12 bases between. Germline CDR1 MNHEY, CDR2 SMNVEV (reference sequence). CDR3 sequence (DNA): TGTGCCAGCAGTTTTACCTCGGTGAGTGAAGCTTTCTTT. This gives the protein CASSFTSVSEAFF.

V gene TRBV10-3 combines with J gene TRBJ2-5, with D hard to call. The germline V and J ends were trimmed by 5 bases and 0 bases, with 13 bases remaining between them. This CDR3 comprises 15 residues. Germline V CDR1 and CDR2: ENHRY, SYGVKD. In DNA form, the CDR3 reads TGTGCCATCAGTTCAGTAGGTTCGTACCAAGAGACCCAGTACTTC. This translates into CAISSVGSYQETQYF.

The rearrangement uses TRBV9 and TRBJ1-2, with D uncertain. With 1 base removed from V and 4 bases from J, the gap between germline ends came to 11 bases. Germline values: CDR1 SGDLS, CDR2 YYNGEE. The CDR3 consists of 14 residues. The CDR3 DNA is TGTGCCAGCAGCGTATTCGAGCAATTCTATGGCTACACCTTC. Its translation: CASSVFEQFYGYTF.

V is TRBV7-6 and J is TRBJ1-2, with D tentatively TRBD1 (5 bases). Trimming stripped 5 bases from V and 7 bases from J, with 17 bases between. The CDR3 contains 14 residues. The V gene's germline CDR1 is SGHVS and CDR2 FNYEAQ. For the CDR3, the DNA is TGTGCCAGCAGCCTAAGACAGACTGTGGGTGGCTACACCTTC. Residues: CASSLRQTVGGYTF.

The V and J genes are TRBV10-3 and TRBJ2-1; 15 nucleotides match TRBD2. The ends lost 4 bases at V and 7 bases at J; junction bases unmatched: 2. Germline CDR1 ENHRY, CDR2 SYGVKD. CDR3 length: 15 residues. CDR3 amino acids: CAISGGTSGRNEQFF. For the CDR3, the DNA is TGTGCCATCAGTGGCGGGACTAGCGGGAGGAATGAGCAGTTCTTC.

This chain joins TRBV7-8 and TRBJ2-1, with 12 bases identical to TRBD2. The germline V gene encodes CDR1 SGHVS and CDR2 FQNEAQ. With 1 base clipped from V and 8 bases from J, the junction kept 3 bases outside the gene matches. This CDR3 is 15 amino acids long. Written as DNA, the CDR3 is TGTGCCAGCAGCTTAGGGACTAGCGGGATACATGAGCAGTTCTTC. The encoded protein is CASSLGTSGIHEQFF.

This clone was detected a few times. The chain combines TRBV6-1 with TRBJ2-3; TRBD2 aligns across 8 bases. This CDR3 has 15 amino acids. The ends lost 2 bases at V and 7 bases at J; junction bases unmatched: 8. From germline, CDR1 is MNHNS and CDR2 SASEGT. For the CDR3, the DNA is TGTGCCAGCAGTGAAACCAGCGGGGGCCCGAATACGCAGTATTTT. This sequence encodes CASSETSGGPNTQYF.

The gene calls are TRBV18 and TRBJ2-7, with 8 bases lining up with TRBD1. This CDR3 comprises 18 residues. The germline V gene has CDR1 KGHSH and CDR2 LQKENI. With V trimmed by 6 bases and J by 2 bases, 18 bases remained unmatched. In nucleotides, the CDR3 is TGTGCCAGCTCTCCGACAGGGGTTAGGTCGACGTTCACCTACGAGCAGTACTTC. It is translated as CASSPTGVRSTFTYEQYF.

This chain links TRBV28 with TRBJ1-2; D gene unclear. The CDR3 loop spans 14 amino acids. Trimming took off 10 bases at V and 4 bases at J, with 19 bases between the two ends. Germline lookup yields CDR1 MDHEN and CDR2 SYDVKM. The CDR3 DNA reads as TGTGCCACCCCAAAGGGCAGAGGACTCTATGGCTACACCTTC. Encoded protein: CATPKGRGLYGYTF.

The chain combines TRBV30 with TRBJ2-2, with D possibly being TRBD1 (5 bases). The germline V gene has CDR1 GTSNPN and CDR2 SVGIG (reference sequence). This CDR3 has 16 amino acids. V shed 1 base and J shed 7 bases, with 19 bases lying between them. The CDR3 loop is CAWSELDGREDGELFF. CDR3 sequence (DNA): TGTGCCTGGAGTGAATTGGACGGCAGGGAAGACGGGGAGCTGTTTTTT. Full variable domain (outside the CDR3, taken from reference TRBV30 and TRBJ2-2): SQTIHQWPATLVQPVGSPLSLECTVEGTSNPNLYWYRQAAGRGLQLLFYSVGIGQISSEVPQNLSASRPQDRQFILSSKKLLLSDSGFYLCAWSELDGREDGELFFGEGSRLTVL.

The rearrangement uses TRBV7-2 and TRBJ2-7, with 8 bases aligning to TRBD2. Germline-derived CDR1 and CDR2 are SGHTA and FQGNSA. Trimming at V came to 5 bases and at J to 6 bases, leaving 9 bases not matched to a gene. The CDR3 is 14 residues long. CDR3 amino acids: CASSPTSDYAEQYF. The CDR3 DNA is TGTGCCAGCAGCCCGACTAGCGATTATGCCGAGCAGTACTTC.

CDR3 amino acids: CASSAGTSYEQYF. The DNA of the CDR3 is TGTGCCAGCTCAGCGGGGACCTCCTACGAGCAGTACTTC. The J gene is TRBJ2-7, the V gene TRBV18; D might be TRBD2 (6 bases). Trimming took 5 bases from V and 0 from J, leaving 8 bases between them. Germline CDR1 reads KGHSH; CDR2 reads LQKENI. This CDR3 spans 13 amino acids.

The CDR3 reads CASSLPGRSEAFF. The CDR3 nucleotides read TGTGCCAGCAGTCTTCCAGGGCGGTCTGAAGCTTTCTTT. V is TRBV28 and J is TRBJ1-1; D possibly corresponds to TRBD1 (5 bases). There are 13 residues in the CDR3. The V gene's germline CDR1 is MDHEN and CDR2 SYDVKM. Trimming shortened V by 5 bases and J by 6 bases, and 13 bases separated the two germline ends.

This sequence joins TRBV5-1 and TRBJ1-2; possibly TRBD1 for D (5 bases). Germline V lookup: CDR1 SGHRS, CDR2 YFSETQ. V was trimmed by 0 bases and J by 6 bases, leaving 15 bases between them. The CDR3 totals 15 residues. CDR3: CASSLAPTALDGYTF. Written as DNA, the CDR3 is TGCGCCAGCAGCTTGGCCCCGACAGCTCTGGATGGCTACACCTTC.

The DNA for the CDR3 is TGTGCCACCAGCAGGACGGGACTAGCGCGCCACAATGAGCAGTTCTTC. This codes for CATSRTGLARHNEQFF. This sequence joins TRBV15 and TRBJ2-1, with 10 bases aligning to TRBD2. With 3 bases clipped from V and 5 bases from J, the junction kept 7 bases outside the gene matches. Germline CDR1 is LNHNV and CDR2 is YYDKDF (reference sequence). The CDR3 covers 16 residues. The variable domain in full, with the rest retrieved from reference TRBV15 and TRBJ2-1, is DAMVIQNPRYQVTQFGKPVTLSCSQTLNHNVMYWYQQKSSQAPKLLFHYYDKDFNNEADTPDNFQSRRPNTSFCFLDIRSPGLGDTAMYLCATSRTGLARHNEQFFGPGTRLTVL.

This chain connects TRBV4-2 to TRBJ2-7; TRBD2 might be the D (6 bases). The CDR3 is 16 residues long. Germline V gene data show CDR1 as LGHNA and CDR2 as YNFKEQ. The V and J ends lost 4 bases and 2 bases respectively, with 18 bases between them. CDR3 bases: TGTGCCAGCAGCCCGTCGAGGACTACTGCTCCCTACGAGCAGTACTTC. Encoded protein: CASSPSRTTAPYEQYF.

This clone was found once. V usage is TRBV2 and J usage is TRBJ1-2; D gene ambiguous. Between the trimmed V and J ends, which lost 2 bases and 0 bases, there was a span of 7 bases. The V gene's germline CDR1 is SNHLY and CDR2 FYNNEI. This CDR3 is built from 14 residues. The CDR3 is CASSERQTNYGYTF. CDR3 nucleotide sequence: TGTGCCAGCAGTGAAAGGCAGACTAACTATGGCTACACCTTC.

This sequence joins TRBV4-1 and TRBJ1-5, with 7 positions matching TRBD1. There are 17 residues in the CDR3. The ends lost 1 base at V and 4 bases at J; junction bases unmatched: 10. Germline V gene sequence: CDR1 MGHRA, CDR2 YSYEKL. CDR3 sequence reads: CASSQVRGSRLNQPQHF. The CDR3 nucleotides are TGCGCCAGCAGCCAAGTCAGGGGGTCACGTTTAAATCAGCCCCAGCATTTT.